These 13 T cell receptor beta chains were sequenced from one sample in a study of cytomegalovirus exposure and HLA in healthy donors. The PCR used 60 Vbeta and 13 Jbeta primers. Sequenced by immunoSEQ multiplex PCR; TCRdb stores in-frame clones only, minus some. The sample lists approximately 150,000 clones, 65% to 80% occurring once. Input material: PBMCs. The receptor set was obtained from a man aged 35 to 55 in good health and CMV-seronegative.

This clone has only a few counts. J is TRBJ2-7 and V is TRBV5-5; TRBD2 matches 8 bases. Trimming at V came to 1 base and at J to 6 bases, leaving 6 bases not matched to a gene. Germline V gives CDR1 SGHKS, CDR2 YYEKEE (reference sequence). CDR3 size: 14 residues. The CDR3 loop reads CASSLSLLAGEQYF. The CDR3 DNA reads TGTGCCAGCAGCTTGTCATTGCTAGCGGGCGAGCAGTACTTC.

V and J are TRBV6-6 and TRBJ2-3; 14 bases match TRBD2. With 6 bases clipped from V and 6 bases from J, the junction kept 8 bases outside the gene matches. CDR3 length: 16 amino acids. From germline, CDR1 is MNHNY and CDR2 SVGAGI (reference sequence). The CDR3 region is CASSKGLAGVADTQYF. For the CDR3, the DNA is TGTGCCAGCAGCAAGGGACTAGCGGGAGTCGCGGATACGCAGTATTTT.

This chain joins TRBV5-1 and TRBJ2-7, with TRBD2 identical over 11 bases. CDR1 SGHRS and CDR2 YFSETQ come from the germline V gene. J gave up 4 bases and V 4 bases, and 4 bases lay outside the gene matches. CDR3 length equals 14 residues. The CDR3 protein is CASSPRLAGYEQYF. In DNA form, the CDR3 reads TGCGCCAGCAGCCCCCGACTAGCGGGGTACGAGCAGTACTTC.

This chain connects TRBV4-1 to TRBJ2-5; 7 nucleotides agree with TRBD2. The CDR3 runs 16 residues. Losses at the gene ends were 4 bases for V and 4 bases for J; bases not matched to a gene: 12. The germline V gene encodes CDR1 MGHRA and CDR2 YSYEKL. The CDR3 DNA is TGCGCCAGCAGCCCTGGGGAGGGGCTCAATCCAGAGACCCAGTACTTC. Residues: CASSPGEGLNPETQYF.

The CDR3 protein is CASSPFGSYEQYF. The CDR3, as DNA: TGTGCCAGCAGTCCATTCGGTAGCTACGAGCAGTACTTC. This chain joins TRBV28 and TRBJ2-7; D call uncertain. Germline CDR1 MDHEN, CDR2 SYDVKM. This CDR3 has 13 residues. V was shortened by 5 bases and J by 3 bases, with 11 bases between the two germline ends.

The chain links TRBV18 to TRBJ2-5; 7 bases align to TRBD2. Per germline, CDR1 KGHSH and CDR2 LQKENI. Trimming at V came to 3 bases and at J to 0 bases, leaving 13 bases not matched to a gene. CDR3 length: 18 residues. As DNA, the CDR3 is TGTGCCAGCTCACCGGAGTGGGGGAGGCGGGAGTACCAAGAGACCCAGTACTTC. It translates to CASSPEWGRREYQETQYF. The whole variable domain, remainder taken from reference TRBV18 and TRBJ2-5, is NAGVMQNPRHLVRRRGQEARLRCSPMKGHSHVYWYRQLPEEGLKFMVYLQKENIIDESGMPKERFSAEFPKEGPSILRIQQVVRGDSAAYFCASSPEWGRREYQETQYFGPGTRLLVL.

For the CDR3, the DNA is TGTGCCAGTAGTTTGCTGGGGAGGACTGAGGATCAGCCCCAGCATTTT. The encoded protein is CASSLLGRTEDQPQHF. The chain is built from TRBV19 and TRBJ1-5; unclear D gene. V dropped 5 bases and J dropped 5 bases, with 19 bases sitting between them. Germline CDR1 and CDR2: LNHDA and SQIVND (reference sequence). The CDR3 runs 16 residues.

The chain combines TRBV2 with TRBJ2-5, with 11 positions matching TRBD2. Per germline, CDR1 SNHLY and CDR2 FYNNEI. The J segment lost 2 bases and the V segment lost 4 bases, leaving 9 bases of the junction unmatched. There are 17 residues in the CDR3. The CDR3 loop reads CASSGLAGRGWQETQYF. The CDR3 DNA reads TGTGCCAGCAGTGGACTAGCGGGAAGGGGTTGGCAAGAGACCCAGTACTTC.

This clone was seen more than once but under ten times. The chain combines TRBV6-5 with TRBJ2-5; TRBD1 might be the D (5 bases). This CDR3 contains 14 residues. With 1 base removed from V and 4 bases from J, the gap between germline ends came to 10 bases. The V gene's germline CDR1 is MNHEY and CDR2 SVGAGI. Here the CDR3 DNA reads TGTGCCAGCAGTTACTTGGGGCTAGGAGAGACCCAGTACTTC. Translating gives CASSYLGLGETQYF.

This clone was counted a single time. The chain joins TRBV5-5 to TRBJ2-7, with 10 nucleotides matching TRBD2. The CDR3 loop spans 15 amino acids. With 0 bases clipped from V and 4 bases from J, the junction kept 4 bases outside the gene matches. Germline assignment: CDR1 SGHKS and CDR2 YYEKEE (reference sequence). DNA of the CDR3: TGTGCCAGCAGCTTGGAGGCTAGCGGGAGATACGAGCAGTACTTC. It codes for CASSLEASGRYEQYF.

The V gene is TRBV29-1, the J gene TRBJ2-3; TRBD2 might be the D (6 bases). The CDR3 has 13 residues. V shed 6 bases and J shed 5 bases, with 15 bases lying between them. CDR1 and CDR2 (germline): SQVTM, ANQGSEA. CDR3 loop: CSVTSPQGDTQYF. DNA of the CDR3: TGCAGCGTAACTAGCCCCCAAGGAGATACGCAGTATTTT.

The chain employs TRBV4-2 and TRBJ2-5; a possible D gene is TRBD1 (5 bases). The ends were cut back, 5 bases at V and 2 bases at J, with 12 bases in the middle. The CDR3 sequence is 14 residues long. Per the germline V gene, CDR1 is LGHNA and CDR2 is YNFKEQ. The CDR3 DNA follows: TGTGCCAGCAGCGGCACAGGTTTGCAAGAGACCCAGTACTTC. Amino acids: CASSGTGLQETQYF.

This clone was recorded a few times. The CDR3 region has the DNA TGTGCCAGCAGTTACTCCGTCGGGGGGGGCCCCTACGAGCAGTACTTC. This encodes CASSYSVGGGPYEQYF. V and J are TRBV2 and TRBJ2-7, with 8 bases aligning to TRBD2. CDR1 is SNHLY and CDR2 is FYNNEI in the germline V gene. The CDR3 has 16 residues. After removal of 5 bases from V and 2 bases from J, the junction contained 11 bases not matched to a gene.